Each of the 28 T cell receptor beta chains below was sequenced from the same sample in a study of T cells after yellow fever vaccination. TCRdb reanalysed the 5' RACE reads using MiXCR and keeps one entry per CDR3 protein. The repertoire holds some 350,000 distinct CDR3 sequences, over 3.5% seen once, with about 26% in the top ten. This specimen consisted of PBMCs, obtained 5 days after the yellow fever booster vaccination. The receptors were gathered from a man younger than 30 who received the YFV17D yellow fever vaccine.

This clonotype was counted a few times. The rearrangement links TRBV10-3 to TRBJ1-1, with D unresolved. V dropped 6 bases and J dropped 7 bases, with 9 bases sitting between them. CDR1 ENHRY and CDR2 SYGVKD come from the germline V gene. The CDR3 is 11 amino acids. DNA of the CDR3: TGTGCCATCAGCGGGCAGGATGAAGCTTTCTTT. This translates into CAISGQDEAFF.

This sequence joins TRBV6-5 and TRBJ1-1; a possible D gene is TRBD1 (6 bases). V was cut by 3 bases and J by 5 bases, with 13 bases left in between. This CDR3 region has 14 residues. Looked up from germline, CDR1 is MNHEY and CDR2 is SVGAGI. The CDR3 DNA is TGTGCCAGCAGTTATTGGGGGGCGTTTACTGAAGCTTTCTTT. This gives the protein CASSYWGAFTEAFF.

This clonotype was seen a few times. This chain links TRBV20-1 with TRBJ1-6; 9 bases match TRBD1. CDR3 length: 15 residues. The trim removed 2 bases at V and 6 bases at J, leaving 5 bases unmatched. Germline V gives CDR1 DFQATT, CDR2 SNEGSKA (reference sequence). CDR3 DNA: TGCAGTGCTAGATCGAGGACAGGGGCTAATTCACCCCTCCACTTT. This encodes CSARSRTGANSPLHF.

This clonotype was counted a few times. This chain links TRBV18 with TRBJ2-1, with a possible D match to TRBD2 (6 bases). V was trimmed by 5 bases and J by 9 bases, leaving 14 bases between them. Germline CDR1 is KGHSH and CDR2 is LQKENI. This CDR3 is built from 13 residues. In nucleotides, the CDR3 is TGTGCCAGCTCAATTAATGCGGGAAGTGAGCAGTTCTTC. This sequence encodes CASSINAGSEQFF. The variable domain in full, completed from reference TRBV18 and TRBJ2-1, reads NAGVMQNPRHLVRRRGQEARLRCSPMKGHSHVYWYRQLPEEGLKFMVYLQKENIIDESGMPKERFSAEFPKEGPSILRIQQVVRGDSAAYFCASSINAGSEQFFGPGTRLTVL.

The chain links TRBV6-5 to TRBJ2-7; 10 nucleotides match TRBD2. The CDR3 has 15 amino acids. The germline CDR1 and CDR2 sequences are MNHEY and SVGAGI. V lost 2 bases and J lost 10; bases outside the gene matches: 11. For the CDR3, the DNA is TGTGCCAGCAGTTACCTGCTAGCGGGGGCCGAGGGCCAGTACTTC. Encoded protein: CASSYLLAGAEGQYF.

In its sample, this clonotype was seen a few times. The rearrangement joins TRBV28 to TRBJ2-5; 11 bases are a match to TRBD2. The CDR3 has 13 residues. Germline V gene lookup returns CDR1 MDHEN and CDR2 SYDVKM. The V and J ends lost 8 bases and 5 bases, in that order; junction bases with no gene match: 4. The CDR3 bases are TGTGCCAGCGTAGCGGGGGGGAAGGAGACCCAGTACTTC. Translated: CASVAGGKETQYF.

In regard to this clonotype: An end of the junction does not agree with germline; a read error may underlie this. V and J are TRBV4-1 and TRBJ1-3; D is possibly TRBD1 (5 bases). The germline CDR1 and CDR2 sequences are MGHRA and YSYEKL. The CDR3 covers 14 residues. The CDR3 protein is CASSQTAQGNTTYF. As DNA, the CDR3 is TGCGCCAGCAGCCAGACCGCCCAGGGAAACACCACATATTTT.

This clonotype came up a few times. The V gene is TRBV4-2, the J gene TRBJ2-5; D not certain. Looked up from germline, CDR1 is LGHNA and CDR2 is YNFKEQ. The CDR3 has 14 amino acids. V was shortened by 0 bases and J by 2 bases, with 7 bases between the two germline ends. As DNA, the CDR3 is TGTGCCAGCAGCCAAGAGGTCTCACAAGAGACCCAGTACTTC. Protein sequence: CASSQEVSQETQYF.

Ten or more counts support this clonotype. J is TRBJ1-2 and V is TRBV30; D remains unclear. This CDR3 is built from 14 residues. V was trimmed by 2 bases and J by 3 bases, leaving 13 bases between them. Germline CDR1 is GTSNPN and CDR2 is SVGIG (reference sequence). The CDR3 DNA follows: TGTGCCTGGAGTACCAGACGGGGAGACTATGGCTACACCTTC. Protein: CAWSTRRGDYGYTF.

The chain employs TRBV20-1 and TRBJ2-1; D unclear. The CDR3 spans 15 residues. The germline V gene encodes CDR1 DFQATT and CDR2 SNEGSKA (reference sequence). The ends were cut back, 0 bases at V and 4 bases at J, with 13 bases in the middle. Here the CDR3 reads CSARDRFGIYNEQFF. The DNA of the CDR3 is TGCAGTGCTAGAGATCGATTTGGGATTTACAATGAGCAGTTCTTC.

The table lists this clonotype with a few counts. The chain links TRBV12-3 or TRBV12-4 to TRBJ2-7; no firm D call. The V end was cut by 7 bases, the J end by 0 bases, with 13 bases between. The CDR3 length is 14 residues. The CDR3 DNA is TGTGCCAGCACCATAGACGGACCCTCCTACGAGCAGTACTTC. Protein product: CASTIDGPSYEQYF.

This clonotype was observed at least ten times. The chain carries TRBV5-1 and TRBJ1-2, with D uncertain. The CDR3 runs to 14 residues. V lost 3 bases, J lost 0 bases, and 9 bases lay in between. Germline V lookup: CDR1 SGHRS, CDR2 YFSETQ. CDR3 DNA: TGCGCCAGCAGCTCGGACCGACCTAACTATGGCTACACCTTC. It translates to CASSSDRPNYGYTF.

The chain links TRBV12-3 or TRBV12-4 to TRBJ1-3, with no clear D. This CDR3 contains 14 residues. V lost 8 bases and J lost 8, with 19 bases in between. In DNA, the CDR3 is TGTGCCAGCGGCGAGATGGGAGGAGCCCACACCATATATTTT. Its protein product is CASGEMGGAHTIYF.

This clonotype was counted many times. The chain joins TRBV7-2 to TRBJ2-7, with TRBD1 as a possible D gene (6 bases). The CDR3 consists of 14 residues. V lost 1 base and J lost 0, with 7 bases in between. Germline CDR1 is SGHTA and CDR2 is FQGNSA. In DNA form, the CDR3 reads TGTGCCAGCAGCTTAGAGGACAGCTCCTACGAGCAGTACGTC. Protein: CASSLEDSSYEQYV.

The chain links TRBV4-2 to TRBJ2-1; D may be TRBD2 (6 bases). The V gene's germline CDR1 is LGHNA and CDR2 YNFKEQ. The CDR3 consists of 17 residues. Trimming shortened V by 3 bases and J by 3 bases, and 18 bases separated the two germline ends. For the CDR3, the DNA is TGTGCCAGCAGCCAGATTCCTTGCGGGGCTTTCTACAATGAGCAGTTCTTC. It codes for CASSQIPCGAFYNEQFF.

There are many counts of this clonotype. The rearrangement joins TRBV11-2 to TRBJ2-5, with D tentatively TRBD2 (7 bases). Germline CDR1 and CDR2: SGHAT and FQNNGV. CDR3 size: 15 residues. The V gene lost 2 bases and the J gene lost 14 bases, with 24 bases spanning the gap. The CDR3 bases are TGTGCCAGCAGCTTATTGGGCGGGGGCCGCGAGGGTCGATACTTC. Translating it yields CASSLLGGGREGRYF.

In nucleotides, the CDR3 is TGTGCCAGCAGTTTAACCCCCGATAGCTACGAGCAGTACTTC. Translation: CASSLTPDSYEQYF. V gene TRBV27 combines with J gene TRBJ2-7; the D is unclear. V lost 2 bases, J lost 3 bases, and 11 bases lay in between. The CDR3 totals 14 residues. CDR1 and CDR2 (germline): MNHEY, SMNVEV (reference sequence).

This clonotype has at least ten counts. The chain joins TRBV10-3 to TRBJ2-5; possibly TRBD2 for D (6 bases). The CDR3 has 14 amino acids. CDR1 and CDR2 (germline): ENHRY, SYGVKD. Trimming removed 0 bases at V and 2 bases at J, with 7 bases between. CDR3 loop: CAISESSGQETQYF. The CDR3 bases are TGTGCCATCAGTGAGTCTAGCGGACAAGAGACCCAGTACTTC.

This clonotype was observed a few times. The chain links TRBV3-1 to TRBJ1-1, with D possibly matching TRBD1 (6 bases). The CDR3 contains 13 residues. The V gene's germline CDR1 is LGHDT and CDR2 YNNKEL (reference sequence). The germline V and J ends were trimmed by 5 bases and 5 bases, with 12 bases remaining between them. The CDR3 spells CASSFRGRTEAFF. The CDR3 DNA is TGTGCCAGCAGCTTCAGGGGTCGGACTGAAGCTTTCTTT. Combining the CDR3 with reference TRBV3-1 and TRBJ1-1 gives the whole variable domain DTAVSQTPKYLVTQMGNDKSIKCEQNLGHDTMYWYKQDSKKFLKIMFSYNNKELIINETVPNRFSPKSPDKAHLNLHINSLELGDSAVYFCASSFRGRTEAFFGQGTRLTVV.

The chain carries TRBV5-1 and TRBJ1-5; D is uncertain. This CDR3 has 16 residues. Germline assignment: CDR1 SGHRS and CDR2 YFSETQ. V was pared by 2 bases and J by 7 bases, with 19 bases between. The CDR3, as DNA: TGCGCCAGCAGCTTAGTCTCGGTTGGGGTAAAACAGCCCCAGCATTTT. Amino acid sequence: CASSLVSVGVKQPQHF.

This clonotype was recorded at least ten times. V usage is TRBV5-1 and J usage is TRBJ2-5; 7 positions agree with TRBD1. J gave up 2 bases and V 4 bases, and 14 bases lay outside the gene matches. Germline lookup yields CDR1 SGHRS and CDR2 YFSETQ. The CDR3 runs to 17 residues. The CDR3 bases are TGCGCCAGCAGCCCGGGACAGACCCTAACTATACAAGAGACCCAGTACTTC. It yields the protein CASSPGQTLTIQETQYF.

V gene TRBV4-2 combines with J gene TRBJ2-2; D is uncertain. This CDR3 has 16 residues. V lost 1 base to trimming and J lost 4 bases, with 13 bases between them. CDR1 is LGHNA, CDR2 YNFKEQ, per germline. The CDR3 loop reads CASSQGLNQITGELFF. The DNA for the CDR3 is TGTGCCAGCAGCCAAGGTCTTAACCAAATCACCGGGGAGCTGTTTTTT.

V gene TRBV4-1 combines with J gene TRBJ2-1; 9 bases are a match to TRBD2. CDR1 is MGHRA, CDR2 YSYEKL, per germline. The trim removed 1 base at V and 3 bases at J, leaving 4 bases unmatched. The CDR3 has 16 amino acids. This chain's CDR3 is CASSQAGTSLYNEQFF. Written as DNA, the CDR3 is TGCGCCAGCAGCCAAGCCGGGACTAGCCTCTACAATGAGCAGTTCTTC.

The V and J genes are TRBV2 and TRBJ2-5, with D perhaps TRBD2 (6 bases). Per germline, CDR1 SNHLY and CDR2 FYNNEI. This CDR3 has 13 amino acids. The germline V and J ends were trimmed by 4 bases and 4 bases, with 10 bases remaining between them. The CDR3 loop reads CASSGLEAETQYF. The CDR3 nucleotides are TGTGCCAGCAGTGGACTAGAGGCAGAGACCCAGTACTTC.

The gene calls are TRBV5-5 and TRBJ2-5; TRBD1 or TRBD2 may be the D gene (6 bases each). The CDR3 loop spans 11 amino acids. The V end lost 8 bases, the J end lost 5 bases, and 10 bases lay between the germline ends. Germline V CDR1 and CDR2: SGHKS, YYEKEE (reference sequence). The CDR3 DNA reads TGTGCCAGTCGGGGGCATGAGACCCAGTACTTC. This sequence encodes CASRGHETQYF. The variable domain in full, with the rest retrieved from reference TRBV5-5 and TRBJ2-5, is DAGVTQSPTHLIKTRGQQVTLRCSPISGHKSVSWYQQVLGQGPQFIFQYYEKEERGRGNFPDRFSARQFPNYSSELNVNALLLGDSALYLCASRGHETQYFGPGTRLLVL.

In its sample, this clonotype was seen a few times. The chain carries TRBV9 and TRBJ1-6; 8 bases map to TRBD1. The junction had 5 bases not matched to a gene; V was cut back by 2 bases and J by 10 bases. This CDR3 has 14 amino acids. In germline, CDR1 is SGDLS, CDR2 YYNGEE. CDR3 bases: TGTGCCAGCAGCGTTGGACAGGGTGAATCACCCCTCCACTTT. The encoded protein is CASSVGQGESPLHF.

This clonotype has only a few counts. The chain uses TRBV20-1 and TRBJ1-4; TRBD1 is a possible D gene (5 bases). This CDR3 contains 14 residues. Germline V gives CDR1 DFQATT, CDR2 SNEGSKA (reference sequence). Trimming took off 0 bases at V and 2 bases at J, with 7 bases between the two ends. In DNA, the CDR3 is TGCAGTGCTAGAGATCGGGGGACTAATGAAAAACTGTTTTTT. This encodes CSARDRGTNEKLFF.

There are many counts of this clonotype. The chain links TRBV4-1 to TRBJ2-5; 7 bases match TRBD2. The CDR3 length is 16 residues. The ends lost 1 base at V and 5 bases at J; junction bases unmatched: 10. In germline, CDR1 is MGHRA, CDR2 YSYEKL. CDR3 in DNA: TGCGCCAGCAGCCAAGCGGTATTGAGGGAGGGGGAGACCCAGTACTTC. Translated: CASSQAVLREGETQYF.